The 23 T cell receptor beta chains below come from one sample, sequenced in a study of shared clonotypes between healthy human individuals. Sequencing was performed with immunoSEQ multiplex PCR; in TCRdb, only in-frame clones are kept and a portion is missing. This table has around 500,000 clones, more than 65% appearing once. Specimen: PBMCs. The origin of the receptors is a woman in her 40s in good health. Some clones in this sample may be carry-over from other donors' samples.

This clone was seen once. The chain has TRBV5-4 and TRBJ2-4; 7 bases are shared with TRBD2. The CDR3 is 16 residues long. Germline CDR1 and CDR2: SGHNT and YYREEE (reference sequence). V shed 0 bases, J shed 0 bases, and the junction held 3 bases outside the gene matches. CDR3 DNA: TGTGCCAGCAGCTTGGAAGTAGCGGGAGCCAAAAACATTCAGTACTTC. Its translation: CASSLEVAGAKNIQYF. Together with reference TRBV5-4 and TRBJ2-4, the CDR3 gives the full variable domain: ETGVTQSPTHLIKTRGQQVTLRCSSQSGHNTVSWYQQALGQGPQFIFQYYREEENGRGNFPPRFSGLQFPNYSSELNVNALELDDSALYLCASSLEVAGAKNIQYFGAGTRLSVL.

This clone has a single count. A far more abundant clone sits one base away, making this likely a read error. V gene TRBV6-1 combines with J gene TRBJ2-7; TRBD2 matches 10 bases. V shed 8 bases, J shed 3 bases, and the junction held 10 bases outside the gene matches. Germline V gives CDR1 MNHNS, CDR2 SASEGT. The CDR3 runs to 15 residues. For the CDR3, the DNA is TGTGCCAGCGGAAGGACTAGCGGTATTTACTACGAGCAGTACTTC. Its protein is CASGRTSGIYYEQYF.

With respect to this clone: Other DNA sequences of this sample code for an identical CDR3. The chain joins TRBV27 to TRBJ2-2; D not resolved. The ends were cut back, 3 bases at V and 4 bases at J, with 3 bases in the middle. Germline loops: CDR1 MNHEY, CDR2 SMNVEV (reference sequence). The length of the CDR3 is 12 residues. DNA of the CDR3: TGTGCCAGCAGTTTTTCCACCGGGGAGCTGTTTTTT. Its protein product is CASSFSTGELFF.

This clone has just a few counts. CDR3 protein: CSVTVFSGNTIYF. As DNA, the CDR3 is TGCAGCGTAACCGTTTTCTCTGGAAACACCATATATTTT. V is TRBV29-1 and J is TRBJ1-3, with no clear D. This CDR3 spans 13 amino acids. CDR1 is SQVTM and CDR2 is ANQGSEA in the germline V gene. V lost 6 bases, J lost 0 bases, and 9 bases lay in between.

The V call is TRBV5-1, the J call TRBJ2-7, with D hard to call. Trimming shortened V by 0 bases and J by 2 bases, and 6 bases separated the two germline ends. Per the germline V gene, CDR1 is SGHRS and CDR2 is YFSETQ. This CDR3 comprises 13 residues. For the CDR3, the DNA is TGCGCCAGCAGCTTGGTCCTTACCTACGAGCAGTACTTC. It is translated as CASSLVLTYEQYF.

Comment on this clone: This probably arose from a read error, given a far larger clone one base away. This same CDR3 is encoded by further DNA sequences in the sample. J is TRBJ1-2 and V is TRBV29-1; 7 bases line up with TRBD1. V was pared by 3 bases and J by 2 bases, with 12 bases of the junction left unmatched. The CDR3 has 16 residues. Germline V gene lookup returns CDR1 SQVTM and CDR2 ANQGSEA. The CDR3 DNA follows: TGCAGCGTTGAGGGGGTTAGGGGGCGCGCAAACTATGGCTACACCTTC. Residues: CSVEGVRGRANYGYTF. The full variable domain, in which reference TRBV29-1 and TRBJ1-2 provide the parts outside the CDR3, is SAVISQKPSRDICQRGTSLTIQCQVDSQVTMMFWYRQQPGQSLTLIATANQGSEATYESGFVIDKFPISRPNLTFSTLTVSNMSPEDSSIYLCSVEGVRGRANYGYTFGSGTRLTVV.

The chain combines TRBV4-2 with TRBJ2-7; 10 bases fit TRBD2. The germline CDR1 and CDR2 sequences are LGHNA and YNFKEQ. With 5 bases clipped from V and 3 bases from J, the junction kept 10 bases outside the gene matches. CDR3 length: 16 residues. This chain's CDR3 is CASSRTLAGVVYEQYF. The CDR3 DNA reads TGTGCCAGCAGCAGAACTCTAGCGGGAGTCGTCTACGAGCAGTACTTC.

The chain joins TRBV5-5 to TRBJ1-3; no reliable D call. The germline V gene encodes CDR1 SGHKS and CDR2 YYEKEE (reference sequence). The CDR3 totals 15 residues. V shed 2 bases and J shed 5 bases, with 14 bases lying between them. The CDR3 spells CASSFGGLGRNTIYF. In DNA, the CDR3 is TGTGCCAGCAGCTTCGGCGGTCTGGGAAGAAACACCATATATTTT. Based on the CDR3 plus reference TRBV5-5 and TRBJ1-3, the full variable domain is DAGVTQSPTHLIKTRGQQVTLRCSPISGHKSVSWYQQVLGQGPQFIFQYYEKEERGRGNFPDRFSARQFPNYSSELNVNALLLGDSALYLCASSFGGLGRNTIYFGEGSWLTVV.

The genes are TRBV6-1 and TRBJ2-7, with 9 bases that match TRBD2. This CDR3 is built from 15 residues. Germline loops: CDR1 MNHNS, CDR2 SASEGT. The V and J ends lost 3 bases and 0 bases, in that order; junction bases with no gene match: 3. The CDR3 is CASSDSSGSSYEQYF. The CDR3 DNA is TGTGCCAGCAGTGACAGTAGCGGGAGCTCCTACGAGCAGTACTTC.

The gene calls are TRBV5-6 and TRBJ1-2; D gene uncertain. The V and J ends lost 4 bases and 0 bases respectively, with 7 bases between them. Germline loops: CDR1 SGHDT, CDR2 YYEEEE. The CDR3 runs 13 residues. Here the CDR3 reads CASSKTPNYGYTF. The CDR3 DNA reads as TGTGCCAGCAGCAAAACACCTAACTATGGCTACACCTTC. The full variable domain, its missing parts supplied by reference TRBV5-6 and TRBJ1-2, is DAGVTQSPTHLIKTRGQQVTLRCSPKSGHDTVSWYQQALGQGPQFIFQYYEEEERQRGNFPDRFSGHQFPNYSSELNVNALLLGDSALYLCASSKTPNYGYTFGSGTRLTVV.

Regarding this clone: This likely reflects a read error, since a far larger clone is one base away. Other DNA sequences in this specimen translate into the identical CDR3. The chain recombines TRBV6-1 with TRBJ2-7; D perhaps matches TRBD1 (6 bases). The length of the CDR3 is 15 residues. The V end lost 3 bases, the J end lost 2 bases, and 14 bases lay between the germline ends. CDR1 MNHNS and CDR2 SASEGT come from the germline V gene. The CDR3 protein is CASSESVGAPYEQYF. In DNA form, the CDR3 reads TGTGCCAGCAGTGAGAGTGTGGGGGCCCCCTACGAGCAGTACTTC.

V gene TRBV27 combines with J gene TRBJ2-7; D uncertain. CDR1 is MNHEY, CDR2 SMNVEV, per germline (reference sequence). The CDR3 length is 13 residues. Trimming stripped 4 bases from V and 6 bases from J, with 13 bases between. CDR3 sequence: CASSSILTGEQYF. The CDR3 DNA reads as TGTGCCAGCAGTTCGATCCTAACTGGCGAGCAGTACTTC.

The V gene is TRBV11-2, the J gene TRBJ1-3; 10 positions match TRBD1. Trimming cost V 5 bases and J 4 bases; bases outside gene matches: 8. CDR3 length equals 16 residues. Germline-derived CDR1 and CDR2 are SGHAT and FQNNGV. CDR3 sequence: CASSTRDRGNGNTIYF. For the CDR3, the DNA is TGTGCCAGCAGCACACGGGACAGGGGAAACGGAAACACCATATATTTT.

The chain has TRBV5-1 and TRBJ2-3, with D unresolved. With 1 base removed from V and 3 bases from J, the gap between germline ends came to 9 bases. In germline, CDR1 is SGHRS, CDR2 YFSETQ. CDR3 length equals 14 residues. The CDR3 bases are TGCGCCAGCAGCTTGAAGGAAGGGACAGATACGCAGTATTTT. This translates into CASSLKEGTDTQYF.

As concerns this clone: The conserved final phenylalanine or tryptophan is absent from the CDR3, which likely points to a read error. The chain is built from TRBV29-1 and TRBJ1-2, with unresolved D. The CDR3 length is 11 residues. Germline V CDR1 and CDR2: SQVTM, ANQGSEA. CDR3 sequence: CSESSNYDYTS. The CDR3 nucleotides are TGCAGCGAGTCCTCAAACTATGACTACACCTCC.

In the case of this clone: It differs at one base from a far larger clone, so likely a read error. Other DNA sequences in the sample encode the same CDR3. J is TRBJ2-2 and V is TRBV15, with D possibly TRBD1 on 6 matching bases. Germline-derived CDR1 and CDR2 are LNHNV and YYDKDF (reference sequence). The CDR3 sequence is 14 residues long. The V end was cut by 5 bases, the J end by 7 bases, with 14 bases between. The CDR3 DNA is TGTGCCACCAGCCCTTCCACAGGGCGCGGGGAGCTGTTTTTT. This codes for CATSPSTGRGELFF.

To note about this clone: One base separates it from a far larger clone, so it is likely a read error. This same CDR3 is encoded by further DNA sequences in the sample. The gene calls are TRBV6-1 and TRBJ1-2; D unclear. The CDR3 contains 12 residues. Germline CDR1 is MNHNS and CDR2 is SASEGT. CDR3: CASSDPPHGYTF. In DNA form, the CDR3 reads TGTGCCAGCAGTGACCCTCCACATGGCTACACTTTC.

The chain is built from TRBV5-1 and TRBJ2-3; D is unclear. V lost 2 bases, J lost 3 bases, and 10 bases lay in between. The germline CDR1 and CDR2 sequences are SGHRS and YFSETQ. The CDR3 contains 14 residues. In DNA, the CDR3 is TGCGCCAGCAGCTTCACCCGAAGTACAGATACGCAGTATTTT. This codes for CASSFTRSTDTQYF.

The chain employs TRBV30 and TRBJ1-2; D remains unclear. The CDR3 has 15 residues. Trimming cost V 4 bases and J 3 bases, with 18 bases left between them. Germline CDR1 GTSNPN, CDR2 SVGIG (reference sequence). Here the CDR3 DNA reads TGTGCCTGGATTTCCTCCCTCGGGATATACTATGGCTACACCTTC. Translation: CAWISSLGIYYGYTF.

The chain is built from TRBV19 and TRBJ1-1; no clear D. Germline lookup yields CDR1 LNHDA and CDR2 SQIVND (reference sequence). The V end was cut by 6 bases, the J end by 5 bases, with 7 bases between. The CDR3 has 11 amino acids. The CDR3: CASRIATEAFF. DNA of the CDR3: TGTGCCAGTAGAATCGCGACTGAAGCTTTCTTT.

V and J are TRBV18 and TRBJ1-3; 10 bases map to TRBD1. Trimming at V came to 6 bases and at J to 6 bases, leaving 5 bases not matched to a gene. The CDR3 has 14 residues. The germline gives CDR1 KGHSH, CDR2 LQKENI. This chain's CDR3 is CASSFGTGENTIYF. CDR3 nucleotides: TGTGCCAGCTCGTTCGGGACAGGGGAAAACACCATATATTTT.

The rearrangement joins TRBV9 to TRBJ1-4; D is uncertain. Germline CDR1 SGDLS, CDR2 YYNGEE. The CDR3 has 14 amino acids. With 4 bases removed from V and 3 bases from J, the gap between germline ends came to 10 bases. The CDR3 sequence is CASSNLGSNEKLFF. DNA for the CDR3: TGTGCCAGCAGCAACCTGGGATCTAATGAAAAACTGTTTTTT.

The chain recombines TRBV7-9 with TRBJ2-3; no clear D. CDR1 is SEHNR and CDR2 is FQNEAQ in the germline V gene (reference sequence). The CDR3 is 15 amino acids. V was shortened by 2 bases and J by 1 base, with 10 bases between the two germline ends. The CDR3 is CASSLTPGRTDTQYF. The CDR3 DNA is TGTGCCAGCAGCTTAACCCCCGGACGCACAGATACGCAGTATTTT.